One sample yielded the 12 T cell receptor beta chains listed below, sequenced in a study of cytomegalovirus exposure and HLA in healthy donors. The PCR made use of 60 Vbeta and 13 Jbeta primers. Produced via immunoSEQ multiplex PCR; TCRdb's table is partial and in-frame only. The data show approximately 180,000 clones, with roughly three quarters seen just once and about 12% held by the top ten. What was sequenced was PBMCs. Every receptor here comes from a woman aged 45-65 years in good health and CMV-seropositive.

For the CDR3, the DNA is TGCGCCAGCAGCTTGGTAGGTGCCACTAACTACAATGAGCAGTTCTTC. Encoded protein: CASSLVGATNYNEQFF. The chain links TRBV5-1 to TRBJ2-1; D is uncertain. Per germline, CDR1 SGHRS and CDR2 YFSETQ. This CDR3 has 16 residues. V lost 0 bases, J lost 3 bases, and 13 bases lay in between.

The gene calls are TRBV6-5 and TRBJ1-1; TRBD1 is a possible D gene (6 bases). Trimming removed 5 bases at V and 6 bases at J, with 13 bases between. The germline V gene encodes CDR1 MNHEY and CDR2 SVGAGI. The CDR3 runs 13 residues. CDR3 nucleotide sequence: TGTGCCAGCAGTGCGGGGGGCGGGCCTGAAGCTTTCTTT. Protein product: CASSAGGGPEAFF.

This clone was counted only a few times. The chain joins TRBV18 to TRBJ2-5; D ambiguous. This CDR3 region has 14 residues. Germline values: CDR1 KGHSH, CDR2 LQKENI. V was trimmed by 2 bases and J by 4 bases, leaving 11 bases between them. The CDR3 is CASSPELKRETQYF. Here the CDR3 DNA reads TGTGCCAGCTCACCAGAACTGAAACGAGAGACCCAGTACTTC.

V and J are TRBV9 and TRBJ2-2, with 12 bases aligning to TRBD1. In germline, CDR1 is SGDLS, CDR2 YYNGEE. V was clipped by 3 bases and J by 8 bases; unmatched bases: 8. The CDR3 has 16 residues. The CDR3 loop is CASSDRDRGRSGELFF. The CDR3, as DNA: TGTGCCAGCAGCGACCGGGACAGGGGGCGATCGGGGGAGCTGTTTTTT.

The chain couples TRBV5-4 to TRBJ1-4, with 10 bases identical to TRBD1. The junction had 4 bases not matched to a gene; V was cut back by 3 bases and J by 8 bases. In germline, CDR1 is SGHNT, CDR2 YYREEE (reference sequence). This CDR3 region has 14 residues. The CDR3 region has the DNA TGTGCCAGCAGCTCCGGGACAGGGGTCGAAAAACTGTTTTTT. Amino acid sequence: CASSSGTGVEKLFF.

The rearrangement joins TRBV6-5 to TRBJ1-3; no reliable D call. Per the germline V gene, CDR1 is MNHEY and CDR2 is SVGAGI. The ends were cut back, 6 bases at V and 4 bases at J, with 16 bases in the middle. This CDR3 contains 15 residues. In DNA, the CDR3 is TGTGCCAGCAGCATTAGTGGAGACTCCGGAAACACCATATATTTT. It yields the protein CASSISGDSGNTIYF.

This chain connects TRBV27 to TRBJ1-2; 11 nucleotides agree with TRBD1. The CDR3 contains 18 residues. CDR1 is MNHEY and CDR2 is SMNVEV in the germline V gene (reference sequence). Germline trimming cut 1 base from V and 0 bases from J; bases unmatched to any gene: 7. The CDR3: CASSLLGQGAFSNYGYTF. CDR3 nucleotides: TGTGCCAGCAGTTTATTAGGACAGGGGGCCTTCTCTAACTATGGCTACACCTTC.

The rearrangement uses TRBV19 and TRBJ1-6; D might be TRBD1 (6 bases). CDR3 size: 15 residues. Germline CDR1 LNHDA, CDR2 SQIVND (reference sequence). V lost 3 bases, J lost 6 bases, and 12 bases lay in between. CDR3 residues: CASSIGGQFNSPLHF. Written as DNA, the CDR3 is TGTGCCAGTAGTATTGGTGGACAGTTTAATTCACCCCTCCACTTT.

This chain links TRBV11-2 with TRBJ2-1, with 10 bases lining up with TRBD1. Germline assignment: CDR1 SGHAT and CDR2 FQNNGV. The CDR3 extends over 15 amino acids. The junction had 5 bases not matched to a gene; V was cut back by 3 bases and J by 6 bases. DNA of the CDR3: TGTGCCAGCAGCTTTGGGACAGGGGTCCTCAATGAGCAGTTCTTC. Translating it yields CASSFGTGVLNEQFF.

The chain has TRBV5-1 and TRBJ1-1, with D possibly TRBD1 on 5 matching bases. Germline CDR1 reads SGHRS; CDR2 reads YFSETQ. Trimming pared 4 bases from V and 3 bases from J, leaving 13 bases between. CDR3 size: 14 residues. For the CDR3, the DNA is TGCGCCAGCAGCCAAGGGGCCCTTCACACTGAAGCTTTCTTT. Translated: CASSQGALHTEAFF.

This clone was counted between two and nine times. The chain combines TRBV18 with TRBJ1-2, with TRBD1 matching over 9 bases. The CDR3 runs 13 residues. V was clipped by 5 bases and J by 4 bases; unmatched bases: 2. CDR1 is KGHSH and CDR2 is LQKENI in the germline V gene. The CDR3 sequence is CASSTGGGYGYTF. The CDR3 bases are TGTGCCAGCTCAACAGGGGGCGGCTATGGCTACACCTTC.

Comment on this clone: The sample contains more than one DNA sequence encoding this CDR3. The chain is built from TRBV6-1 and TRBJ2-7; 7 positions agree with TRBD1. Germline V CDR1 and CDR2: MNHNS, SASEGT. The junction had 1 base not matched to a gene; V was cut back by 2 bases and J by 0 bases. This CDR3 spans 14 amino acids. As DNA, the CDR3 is TGTGCCAGCAGTGAATGGACAGGCTCCTACGAGCAGTACTTC. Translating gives CASSEWTGSYEQYF.